This T cell receptor beta chain comes out of a study of blood T cell repertoires in COVID-19. Study overall: From the United States, Italy and Spain came samples of acute and convalescent COVID-19. From T cells, B-cell-depleted T cells, or PBMCs came the material, which was cDNA or gDNA.

Assay: immunoSEQ multiplex PCR; the TCRdb copy retains only in-frame clones and omits some. The data show 200,000 to 300,000 clones, around 81% seen once. Enrolled during active infection, Seattle patients were then followed longitudinally. Trimming cost V 2 bases and J 4 bases, with 15 bases left between them. The CDR3 loop spans 16 amino acids. Germline lookup yields CDR1 WNHNN and CDR2 SYGVQD (reference sequence). Sample: peripheral blood. The chain recombines TRBV10-1 with TRBJ2-1, with D tentatively TRBD1 (6 bases). The sequence came from a woman of 80 years or more with COVID-19, enrolled during active disease. CDR3 nucleotide sequence: TGCGCCAGCAGTGAGACCGGACAGTATCGGTACAATGAGCAGTTCTTC. Translated: CASSETGQYRYNEQFF.